This T cell receptor (beta chain) stems from a study of blood T cells in healthy people across ages. Alongside a J-beta primer mix, a sample-barcoded 5' primer served in a second PCR lasting roughly 6 to 11 cycles. TCRdb processed the 5' RACE reads anew with MiXCR; each CDR3 protein has one entry. This sample has around 1,000,000 distinct CDR3 sequences, with roughly a quarter found just once. From germline, CDR1 is DFQATT and CDR2 SNEGSKA (reference sequence). V was cut by 5 bases and J by 4 bases, with 10 bases left in between. The CDR3 loop spans 12 amino acids. This same sample was also taken into another study, of T cells of mothers and their children.

The sequencing input was blood. This sequence originates from a girl under 10 years old in good health. V is TRBV20-1 and J is TRBJ2-3; D is uncertain. CDR3 bases: TGCAGTGCTGTAGCTGGTCCAGATACGCAGTATTTT. This codes for CSAVAGPDTQYF.